In its sample, the clone carrying this TCR beta chain was seen once. The data stem from a study of CD8 T cells in Susac syndrome. RNA totalling about 0.5 to 1 ug underwent reverse transcription with random hexamers. TCRdb re-called the immunoSEQ multiplex PCR reads with MiXCR, one entry per CDR3 protein. The profile covers about 300,000 distinct CDR3 sequences, with just over 90% appearing a single time and roughly 0.064% taken by the ten largest. The CDR3 is 13 residues long. V gave up 8 bases and J gave up 1 base, with 11 bases separating them. CDR1 is MDHEN, CDR2 SYDVKM, per germline. The receptor was isolated from a human donor with multiple sclerosis. The V and J genes are TRBV28 and TRBJ1-1; tentatively, D is TRBD1 (5 bases). The sequencing sample was made of CD4+ T cells from PBMCs. CDR3 in amino acids: CASGAHPNTEAFF. The CDR3, as DNA: TGTGCCAGCGGGGCACACCCGAACACTGAAGCTTTCTTT. Full variable domain (missing parts from reference TRBV28 and TRBJ1-1): DVKVTQSSRYLVKRTGEKVFLECVQDMDHENMFWYRQDPGLGLRLIYFSYDVKMKEKGDIPEGYSVSREKKERFSLILESASTNQTSMYLCASGAHPNTEAFFGQGTRLTVV.